The 32 T cell receptor beta chains given below trace back to one sample, sequenced in a study of blood T cell repertoires in COVID-19. Measured with immunoSEQ multiplex PCR; TCRdb has only the in-frame clones, and not every one. The repertoire includes 100,000 or so clones, roughly four fifths of them detected once, and 20% sits in the top ten. Sequenced: peripheral blood. The receptors shown here come from a man in his sixties or seventies with active or convalescent COVID-19.

The chain links TRBV24-1 to TRBJ1-2; unclear D gene. Trimming removed 1 base at V and 11 bases at J, with 13 bases between. This CDR3 contains 13 residues. The V gene's germline CDR1 is KGHDR and CDR2 SFDVKD. CDR3 amino acids: CATSDFGRADYTF. The CDR3 DNA is TGTGCCACCAGTGATTTTGGGAGGGCGGATTACACCTTC.

About this clone itself: The same CDR3 is also encoded by other DNA sequences in this sample. The V and J genes are TRBV11-2 and TRBJ1-1; 8 bases are shared with TRBD1. The CDR3 covers 13 residues. Germline assignment: CDR1 SGHAT and CDR2 FQNNGV. The trim removed 5 bases at V and 8 bases at J, leaving 7 bases unmatched. The CDR3 coding sequence is TGTGCCAGCAGCCCTGGACAGGGACGCGAAGCTTTCTTT. This sequence encodes CASSPGQGREAFF.

This clone was seen only a few times. Here the CDR3 DNA reads TGTGCCAGCAGTGAATTCATCCGACAGGGGGCTAACTATGGCTACACCTTC. It yields the protein CASSEFIRQGANYGYTF. The rearrangement links TRBV6-1 to TRBJ1-2, with TRBD1 matching over 9 bases. The CDR3 is 17 amino acids. Germline trimming cut 2 bases from V and 0 bases from J; bases unmatched to any gene: 7. Germline V gene sequence: CDR1 MNHNS, CDR2 SASEGT.

The chain employs TRBV7-9 and TRBJ1-1, with TRBD1 matching 7 bases. The length of the CDR3 is 17 residues. V was pared by 4 bases and J by 5 bases, with 16 bases of the junction left unmatched. From germline, CDR1 is SEHNR and CDR2 FQNEAQ (reference sequence). DNA of the CDR3: TGTGCCAGCAGCTCCCGGGACAGACCCGCACACTTAACTGAAGCTTTCTTT. Translated, it gives CASSSRDRPAHLTEAFF.

The rearrangement joins TRBV6-5 to TRBJ1-5, with D perhaps matching TRBD1 (5 bases). Per the germline V gene, CDR1 is MNHEY and CDR2 is SVGAGI. The CDR3 runs to 14 residues. Trimming took off 6 bases at V and 1 base at J, with 10 bases between the two ends. The CDR3 sequence is CASRGGGSNQPQHF. As DNA, the CDR3 is TGTGCCAGCAGGGGGGGTGGAAGCAATCAGCCCCAGCATTTT.

This clone was seen a handful of times. The chain uses TRBV3-1 (or the pseudogene TRBV3-2) and TRBJ2-7; D is perhaps TRBD1 (6 bases). From germline, CDR1 is LGHDT and CDR2 YNNKEL (reference sequence). The germline V and J ends were trimmed by 5 bases and 0 bases, with 17 bases remaining between them. The CDR3 spans 16 residues. CDR3 DNA: TGTGCCAGCAGCGAATATACAGGGACCAGCTCCTACGAGCAGTACTTC. It encodes CASSEYTGTSSYEQYF.

This rearrangement joins TRBV28 to TRBJ1-5; D is uncertain. Trimming stripped 3 bases from V and 7 bases from J, with 19 bases between. This CDR3 has 16 amino acids. CDR1 MDHEN and CDR2 SYDVKM come from the germline V gene. CDR3: CASSLSGAGIKQPQHF. CDR3 nucleotide sequence: TGTGCCAGCAGTTTGAGTGGAGCGGGGATTAAACAGCCCCAGCATTTT.

The gene calls are TRBV2 and TRBJ1-5, with D maybe TRBD1 (5 bases). This CDR3 has 13 amino acids. Germline-derived CDR1 and CDR2 are SNHLY and FYNNEI. Between the trimmed V and J ends, which lost 2 bases and 5 bases, there was a span of 7 bases. CDR3 DNA: TGTGCCAGCAGTGAAAAAGGGGATCAGCCCCAGCATTTT. This sequence encodes CASSEKGDQPQHF.

This chain uses TRBV10-1 with TRBJ1-1; 8 bases line up with TRBD1. CDR3 length: 20 residues. Germline CDR1 WNHNN, CDR2 SYGVQD (reference sequence). Losses at the gene ends were 5 bases for V and 0 bases for J; bases not matched to a gene: 20. CDR3: CASSLGLSPGTGDLNTEAFF. For the CDR3, the DNA is TGCGCCAGCAGTTTAGGCCTTTCACCCGGGACAGGTGATCTGAACACTGAAGCTTTCTTT.

The CDR3 sequence is CASSLAVRVHTIYF. In DNA, the CDR3 is TGTGCCAGCAGCTTAGCGGTCAGGGTACATACCATATATTTT. The chain uses TRBV7-8 and TRBJ1-3; the D gene is possibly TRBD1 (5 bases). Germline V gene sequence: CDR1 SGHVS, CDR2 FQNEAQ. This CDR3 spans 14 amino acids. V was shortened by 0 bases and J by 10 bases, with 13 bases between the two germline ends.

Comments on this clone: The junction shows a germline mismatch at one end, possibly a read error. This sequence joins TRBV5-1 and TRBJ1-2; perhaps TRBD1 as D (5 bases). In germline, CDR1 is SGHRS, CDR2 YFSETQ. The length of the CDR3 is 13 residues. CDR3 nucleotide sequence: TGCGCCAGCAGCCCCGACAGTAACAATGGCTACACCTTC. Residues: CASSPDSNNGYTF.

J is TRBJ2-2 and V is TRBV18; the D gene is possibly TRBD1 (6 bases). Germline lookup yields CDR1 KGHSH and CDR2 LQKENI. V lost 3 bases, J lost 0 bases, and 11 bases lay in between. The CDR3 runs 16 residues. For the CDR3, the DNA is TGTGCCAGCTCACCCAGGGACACTTCGAACACCGGGGAGCTGTTTTTT. Translated: CASSPRDTSNTGELFF.

This clone appeared once. The CDR3 loop reads CASSDSKGSSNEKLFF. CDR3 coding DNA: TGTGCCAGCAGTGACTCGAAAGGTAGCTCTAATGAAAAACTGTTTTTT. V usage is TRBV6-4 and J usage is TRBJ1-4; D is unclear. The CDR3 is 16 amino acids. Trimming removed 0 bases from V and 3 bases from J, with 11 bases in between. CDR1 and CDR2 (germline): MRHNA, SNTAGT.

This rearrangement joins TRBV5-1 to TRBJ1-1, with D possibly TRBD1 on 6 matching bases. Germline values: CDR1 SGHRS, CDR2 YFSETQ. Trimming cost V 0 bases and J 0 bases, with 12 bases left between them. The CDR3 sequence is 16 residues long. The chain's CDR3 is CASSLERQGLNTEAFF. In DNA form, the CDR3 reads TGCGCCAGCAGCTTGGAGAGGCAGGGGTTGAACACTGAAGCTTTCTTT.

The rearrangement uses TRBV5-1 and TRBJ1-1; tentative D call: TRBD1 (6 bases). The ends were cut back, 9 bases at V and 1 base at J, with 22 bases in the middle. The germline V gene encodes CDR1 SGHRS and CDR2 YFSETQ. The CDR3 consists of 16 residues. DNA for the CDR3: TGCGCCACCGCGCCTACCGGACAGTCAAGGAACACTGAAGCTTTCTTT. Amino acids: CATAPTGQSRNTEAFF.

The gene calls are TRBV6-6 and TRBJ1-1, with TRBD1 matching over 10 bases. Germline CDR1 MNHNY, CDR2 SVGAGI (reference sequence). This CDR3 has 15 residues. Germline trimming cut 5 bases from V and 1 base from J; bases unmatched to any gene: 4. The CDR3 nucleotides read TGTGCCAGCAGTCGGGGACAGGGGTGGAACACTGAAGCTTTCTTT. This encodes CASSRGQGWNTEAFF.

This chain links TRBV7-9 with TRBJ1-1, with a weak D call TRBD1 (6 bases). With 5 bases removed from V and 6 bases from J, the gap between germline ends came to 13 bases. Germline V lookup: CDR1 SEHNR, CDR2 FQNEAQ (reference sequence). The CDR3 has 13 residues. The CDR3 DNA is TGTGCCAGCAGCAGTGGGGGCCGCGCTGAAGCTTTCTTT. Translated: CASSSGGRAEAFF.

The chain has TRBV20-1 and TRBJ2-5; D is unclear. Germline V gene data show CDR1 as DFQATT and CDR2 as SNEGSKA (reference sequence). Deletions cut 3 bases from V and 3 bases from J, with 2 bases between. This CDR3 contains 10 residues. The CDR3 nucleotides read TGCAGTGCTAGCAAAGAGACCCAGTACTTC. Residues: CSASKETQYF.

V and J are TRBV21-1 and TRBJ2-1; the table's D call TRBD1 went unverified against the DNA. TRBV21-1 is given as a pseudogene. The CDR3 consists of 20 residues. CDR3 DNA: TGTGCCAGCAGCAAAGCTAGGGGGACAGGGGCCACACCCGGGGGCAATGAGCAGTTCTTC. This sequence encodes CASSKARGTGATPGGNEQFF.

This clone was counted once. The V and J genes are TRBV11-3 and TRBJ2-3; 10 positions agree with TRBD2. J gave up 6 bases and V 4 bases, and 4 bases lay outside the gene matches. Germline loops: CDR1 SGHNT, CDR2 YENEEA. The CDR3 is made up of 14 amino acids. The CDR3 sequence: CASSSGLASDTQYF. DNA for the CDR3: TGTGCCAGCAGCTCGGGACTAGCGAGTGATACGCAGTATTTT.

This clone was picked up many times. The chain combines TRBV9 with TRBJ2-6; D remains ambiguous. V was trimmed by 3 bases and J by 1 base, leaving 2 bases between them. The CDR3 spans 13 residues. From germline, CDR1 is SGDLS and CDR2 YYNGEE. The CDR3 protein is CASSASGANVLTF. CDR3 sequence (DNA): TGTGCCAGCAGCGCGTCTGGGGCCAACGTCCTGACTTTC.

V and J are TRBV6-5 and TRBJ2-7; 8 bases line up with TRBD2. This CDR3 is built from 16 residues. Germline CDR1 is MNHEY and CDR2 is SVGAGI. V gave up 2 bases and J gave up 5 bases; unmatched junction bases: 11. CDR3 nucleotides: TGTGCCAGCAGTTACCAGGCAGACGGCGGGAGGCACGAGCAGTACTTC. Translation: CASSYQADGGRHEQYF.

This clone is a singleton in its sample. The chain carries TRBV3-1 (or the pseudogene TRBV3-2) and TRBJ1-6; D gene uncertain. Germline assignment: CDR1 LGHDT and CDR2 YNNKEL (reference sequence). V lost 1 base, J lost 7 bases, and 5 bases lay in between. The CDR3 sequence is 13 residues long. The CDR3 DNA follows: TGTGCCAGCAGCCAAGGAGGAAATTCACCCCTCCACTTT. Translated: CASSQGGNSPLHF.

This clone was picked up a small number of times. The V and J genes are TRBV5-6 and TRBJ2-3; possibly TRBD2 for D (5 bases). This CDR3 has 19 amino acids. V lost 4 bases, J lost 0 bases, and 24 bases lay in between. Germline-derived CDR1 and CDR2 are SGHDT and YYEEEE. As DNA, the CDR3 is TGTGCCAGCAGCCGGCAGATCCCGGACTTTTCACTTAGCACAGATACGCAGTATTTT. The encoded protein is CASSRQIPDFSLSTDTQYF.

The rearrangement uses TRBV6-1 and TRBJ2-2; D is possibly TRBD1 (6 bases). The CDR3 runs to 14 residues. Looked up from germline, CDR1 is MNHNS and CDR2 is SASEGT. V lost 5 bases and J lost 5, with 12 bases in between. The CDR3 nucleotides are TGTGCCAGCAGTTTGGGGGCCAGGACCGGGGAGCTGTTTTTT. It specifies CASSLGARTGELFF.

The CDR3 sequence: CASSVDLQGAGNTIYF. The CDR3 region has the DNA TGTGCCAGCAGCGTAGACCTGCAGGGGGCTGGAAACACCATATATTTT. The chain links TRBV9 to TRBJ1-3; 7 positions agree with TRBD1. The J segment lost 2 bases and the V segment lost 0 bases, leaving 5 bases of the junction unmatched. The CDR3 has 16 amino acids. Germline-derived CDR1 and CDR2 are SGDLS and YYNGEE.

The chain's CDR3 is CASSPRSNTEAFF. CDR3 nucleotides: TGTGCCAGCTCACCGAGGTCGAACACTGAAGCTTTCTTT. This chain uses TRBV18 with TRBJ1-1; D not certain. CDR3 length: 13 residues. Germline CDR1 and CDR2: KGHSH and LQKENI. V lost 3 bases, J lost 1 base, and 6 bases lay in between.

The chain recombines TRBV4-2 with TRBJ1-2; 10 bases are shared with TRBD1. CDR1 is LGHNA and CDR2 is YNFKEQ in the germline V gene. The V segment lost 4 bases and the J segment 4 bases; nucleotides outside the gene matches: 6. This CDR3 region has 15 residues. CDR3 DNA sequence: TGTGCCAGCAGCCCGACAGGGGGCAAATTCTATGGCTACACCTTC. It specifies CASSPTGGKFYGYTF.

This clone is categorized as medium-sized. CDR3 sequence: CASSTRVPNEKLFF. DNA of the CDR3: TGTGCCAGCAGCACCCGGGTTCCAAATGAAAAACTGTTTTTT. The gene calls are TRBV7-9 and TRBJ1-4; D ambiguous. Trimming cost V 5 bases and J 5 bases, with 12 bases left between them. The V gene's germline CDR1 is SEHNR and CDR2 FQNEAQ (reference sequence). The CDR3 runs to 14 residues.

The V and J genes are TRBV10-3 and TRBJ2-4; tentative D call: TRBD2 (6 bases). V lost 2 bases and J 1 base, leaving 12 bases between the germline ends. Germline V gene lookup returns CDR1 ENHRY and CDR2 SYGVKD. The CDR3 spans 16 residues. CDR3 protein: CAISEGSGAAKNIQYF. Here the CDR3 DNA reads TGTGCCATCAGTGAGGGGTCGGGAGCGGCCAAAAACATTCAGTACTTC.

This chain uses TRBV7-9 with TRBJ1-4, with 8 nucleotides matching TRBD1. The V and J ends lost 5 bases and 7 bases, in that order; junction bases with no gene match: 6. The CDR3 runs 14 residues. Germline V gives CDR1 SEHNR, CDR2 FQNEAQ (reference sequence). CDR3 residues: CASSPTGGIEKLFF. In DNA, the CDR3 is TGTGCCAGCAGCCCCACAGGGGGTATTGAAAAACTGTTTTTT.

The chain recombines TRBV18 with TRBJ1-5, with D possibly being TRBD1 (5 bases). The CDR3 has 15 amino acids. Trimming removed 6 bases at V and 5 bases at J, with 17 bases between. CDR1 and CDR2 (germline): KGHSH, LQKENI. The CDR3 loop is CASSGGIGSDQPQHF. In DNA form, the CDR3 reads TGTGCCAGCTCGGGGGGGATAGGTTCTGATCAGCCCCAGCATTTT.